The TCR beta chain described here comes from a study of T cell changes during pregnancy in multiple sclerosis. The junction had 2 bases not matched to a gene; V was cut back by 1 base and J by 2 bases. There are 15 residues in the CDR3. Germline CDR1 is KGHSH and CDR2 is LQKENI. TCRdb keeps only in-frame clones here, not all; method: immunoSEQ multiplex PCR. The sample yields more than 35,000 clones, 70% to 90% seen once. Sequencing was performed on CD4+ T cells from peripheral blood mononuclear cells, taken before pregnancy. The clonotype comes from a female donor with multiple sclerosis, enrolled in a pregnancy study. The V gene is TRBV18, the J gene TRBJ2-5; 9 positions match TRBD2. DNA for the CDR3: TGTGCCAGCTCACCACTGGCGGGGGGGCAAGAGACCCAGTACTTC. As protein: CASSPLAGGQETQYF.